A selection of T cell receptor beta chains follows, all from one sample in a study of CD8 T cells in ankylosing spondylitis. Each CDR3 protein is one row after TCRdb ran MiXCR on the 5' RACE reads. Of approximately 440,000 distinct CDR3 sequences listed, 17% are singletons. The source material was blood, either unsorted or a sorted T cell fraction (not recorded which). All receptors come from a male donor with ankylosing spondylitis. Each CDR3 is given with its conserved first and last residue. The order of the fields is V gene, J gene, CDR3 protein.

TRBV6-5,TRBJ1-5,CASSYSSQGNQPQHF
TRBV6-5,TRBJ2-7,CASSYSRGGSSGTSYEQYF
TRBV2,TRBJ1-2,CASTSDRQTPYGYTF
TRBV18,TRBJ1-1,CASSPSGGQPNTEAFF
TRBV10-3,TRBJ1-1,CATRTGQGAAEAFF
TRBV3-1,TRBJ2-7,CASSQGYPSASRVTYEQYF
TRBV3-1,TRBJ2-7,CASSPGTVAGVHEQYF
TRBV11-2,TRBJ1-1,CASSLTVHTEAFF
TRBV29-1,TRBJ2-7,CSVEVGQPKGQYF
TRBV18,TRBJ1-4,CASSPQGSTNEKLFF
TRBV6-1,TRBJ2-2,CASSKASVNTGELFF
TRBV15,TRBJ1-2,CATSRGAWGYTF
TRBV7-6,TRBJ1-4,CASSPGQFTTTNEKLFF
TRBV5-1,TRBJ2-5,CASRDGVQETQYF
TRBV6-1,TRBJ1-6,CAARTADNSPLHF
TRBV4-1,TRBJ2-5,CASSQEGTSYQETQYF
TRBV4-2,TRBJ2-1,CASSQETRLFSYNEQFF
TRBV10-1,TRBJ2-1,CASSETNRVGSYNEQFF
TRBV11-3,TRBJ2-3,CASSLGDSGGGTDTQYF
TRBV6-2/TRBV6-3,TRBJ1-1,CASSGQGGNTEAFF
TRBV5-1,TRBJ2-1,CASSLTGIYNEQFF
TRBV30,TRBJ2-1,CAWSERPRDEQFF
TRBV3-1,TRBJ1-2,CASSQRSGYTF
TRBV7-2,TRBJ1-6,CASNSRGQLYSPLHF
TRBV5-1,TRBJ2-1,CASSLEGAGDEQFF
TRBV10-1,TRBJ2-1,CASSEGAIGNEQFF
TRBV12-3/TRBV12-4,TRBJ1-1,CASSYRGGGPEAFF
TRBV5-1,TRBJ2-5,CASVAGTRRETQYF
TRBV20-1,TRBJ2-4,CSARPPGEGKNIQYF
TRBV6-6,TRBJ2-2,CASRLQDTGELFF
TRBV20-1,TRBJ2-3,CSANKLAGGPRTQYF
TRBV9,TRBJ2-3,CASSSVSGETDTQYF
TRBV20-1,TRBJ2-7,CSAASGTSEYEQYF
TRBV20-1,TRBJ1-1,CSAQGQVEAFF
TRBV7-3,TRBJ1-2,CASSQTGQGLHGYTF
TRBV27,TRBJ1-5,CASSPDRTYSNQPQHF
TRBV6-1,TRBJ1-2,CASSARDRVGGYTF
TRBV29-1,TRBJ2-1,CSVAGRGGFGEQFF
TRBV3-1,TRBJ2-7,CASSQSSHEQYF
TRBV12-3/TRBV12-4,TRBJ2-3,CASSLGRGTDTQYF
TRBV24-1,TRBJ2-7,CATRDRASGAGSYEQYF
TRBV12-3/TRBV12-4,TRBJ2-7,CASSFWGSDEQYF
TRBV27,TRBJ1-1,CASSGATEAFF
TRBV20-1,TRBJ1-1,CSARQGKTFGAFF
TRBV20-1,TRBJ2-5,CSASWWEGEETQYF
TRBV6-1,TRBJ2-4,CASSENWIAIF
TRBV27,TRBJ2-7,CASSPTSTKSEQYF
TRBV12-3/TRBV12-4,TRBJ2-2,CASRRLAGGEYTGELFF
TRBV18,TRBJ1-1,CASSPRDTQNTEAFF